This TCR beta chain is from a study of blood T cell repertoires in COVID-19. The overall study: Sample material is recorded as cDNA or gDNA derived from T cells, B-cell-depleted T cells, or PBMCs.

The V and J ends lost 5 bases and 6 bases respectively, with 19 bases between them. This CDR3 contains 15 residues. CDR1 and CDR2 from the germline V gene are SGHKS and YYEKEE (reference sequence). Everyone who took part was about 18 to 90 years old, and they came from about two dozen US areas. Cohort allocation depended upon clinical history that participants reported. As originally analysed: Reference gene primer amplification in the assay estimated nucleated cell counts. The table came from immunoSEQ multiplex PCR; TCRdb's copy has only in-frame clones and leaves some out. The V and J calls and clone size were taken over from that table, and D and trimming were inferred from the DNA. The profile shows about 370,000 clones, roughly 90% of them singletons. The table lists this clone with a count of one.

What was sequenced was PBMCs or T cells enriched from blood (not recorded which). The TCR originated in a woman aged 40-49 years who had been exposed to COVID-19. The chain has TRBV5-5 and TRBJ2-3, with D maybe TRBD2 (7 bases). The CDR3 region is CASSGESGGWDTQYF. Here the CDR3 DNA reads TGTGCCAGCAGTGGCGAGTCGGGGGGCTGGGATACGCAGTATTTT.